This entry lists 27 T cell receptor beta chains sequenced from one sample in a study of blood T cells in healthy people across ages. A second PCR of roughly 7 to 11 cycles used a sample-barcoded 5' primer and a J-beta primer mix. TCRdb re-derived calls from the 5' RACE reads in MiXCR, one entry per CDR3 protein. The sample lists approximately 1.5 million distinct CDR3 sequences, roughly 30% occurring once. Material for sequencing was blood. All receptors derive from a woman between 25 and 40 years old in good health.

The V call is TRBV20-1, the J call TRBJ2-3, with D possibly being TRBD2 (6 bases). V was shortened by 1 base and J by 1 base, with 12 bases between the two germline ends. This CDR3 has 15 residues. Looked up from germline, CDR1 is DFQATT and CDR2 is SNEGSKA (reference sequence). The CDR3 spells CSARAPGVRTDTQYF. The DNA of the CDR3 is TGCAGTGCTAGAGCCCCGGGGGTGCGCACAGATACGCAGTATTTT.

In this sample, this clonotype turned up many times. The genes are TRBV2 and TRBJ2-7; 8 nucleotides align to TRBD1. Trimming at V came to 6 bases and at J to 6 bases, leaving 10 bases not matched to a gene. Per the germline V gene, CDR1 is SNHLY and CDR2 is FYNNEI. CDR3 length equals 14 residues. CDR3 nucleotide sequence: TGTGCCAGCAGGACAGGGGTTGAGTTGGGCGAGCAGTACTTC. Translating gives CASRTGVELGEQYF.

This clonotype was seen only a few times. The gene calls are TRBV10-2 and TRBJ1-5; D possibly corresponds to TRBD1 (6 bases). There are 13 residues in the CDR3. V was trimmed by 7 bases and J by 7 bases, leaving 14 bases between them. Germline loops: CDR1 WSHSY, CDR2 SAAADI. This CDR3 is CASTGAREQPQHF. CDR3 in DNA: TGCGCCAGCACGGGGGCGCGCGAGCAGCCCCAGCATTTT.

J is TRBJ1-5 and V is TRBV28; D remains unclear. This CDR3 region has 15 residues. V was trimmed by 4 bases and J by 6 bases, leaving 16 bases between them. The germline CDR1 and CDR2 sequences are MDHEN and SYDVKM. The CDR3 spells CASSSESGTGQPQHF. The CDR3 nucleotides read TGTGCCAGCAGTTCAGAATCCGGCACCGGTCAGCCCCAGCATTTT.

This clonotype was counted many times. This chain links TRBV7-9 with TRBJ2-7; 7 bases are shared with TRBD1. Trimming cost V 5 bases and J 2 bases; bases outside gene matches: 6. The CDR3 is 14 residues long. The germline CDR1 and CDR2 sequences are SEHNR and FQNEAQ (reference sequence). DNA of the CDR3: TGTGCCAGCAGCCCCGGGACAGCGACCTACGAGCAGTACTTC. Its translation: CASSPGTATYEQYF.

This sequence joins TRBV20-1 and TRBJ2-1; possible D gene TRBD1, 5 bases. In germline, CDR1 is DFQATT, CDR2 SNEGSKA (reference sequence). The V gene lost 5 bases and the J gene lost 3 bases, with 14 bases spanning the gap. The CDR3 covers 14 residues. CDR3 region: CSARRQTLYNEQFF. For the CDR3, the DNA is TGCAGTGCTCGACGACAGACCCTCTACAATGAGCAGTTCTTC.

This clonotype was seen more than once but under ten times. The J gene is TRBJ1-5, the V gene TRBV5-5; D possibly corresponds to TRBD1 (6 bases). Germline assignment: CDR1 SGHKS and CDR2 YYEKEE (reference sequence). V was clipped by 4 bases and J by 6 bases, with 14 bases between them. The CDR3 covers 14 residues. The CDR3, as DNA: TGTGCCAGCAGCAGAAACAGGGAGCCTCAGCCCCAGCATTTT. This sequence encodes CASSRNREPQPQHF.

Ten or more counts support this clonotype. The chain links TRBV3-1 to TRBJ2-6, with D unresolved. CDR1 is LGHDT, CDR2 YNNKEL, per germline (reference sequence). The CDR3 has 16 residues. Trimming took off 0 bases at V and 2 bases at J, with 8 bases between the two ends. The CDR3 DNA reads as TGTGCCAGCAGCCAAGAAATCACCCCTGGGGCCAACGTCCTGACTTTC. It is translated as CASSQEITPGANVLTF. The whole variable domain, filled in from reference TRBV3-1 and TRBJ2-6, reads DTAVSQTPKYLVTQMGNDKSIKCEQNLGHDTMYWYKQDSKKFLKIMFSYNNKELIINETVPNRFSPKSPDKAHLNLHINSLELGDSAVYFCASSQEITPGANVLTFGAGSRLTVL.

Worth noting for this clonotype: One junction end does not reproduce the germline sequence, and a read error may be involved. This chain joins TRBV10-3 and TRBJ2-5; 8 nucleotides align to TRBD2. Germline V gives CDR1 ENHRY, CDR2 SYGVKD. This CDR3 is 14 amino acids long. CDR3 sequence reads: CVISARGGQETQYF. The CDR3 DNA sequence: TGTGTCATCAGTGCCCGGGGGGGCCAAGAGACCCAGTACTTC.

V and J are TRBV9 and TRBJ2-3; 11 bases align to TRBD2. CDR1 SGDLS and CDR2 YYNGEE come from the germline V gene. The CDR3 totals 19 residues. The V segment lost 4 bases and the J segment 2 bases; nucleotides outside the gene matches: 15. The CDR3 DNA reads as TGTGCCAGCAGCCCGGGACATCGGGGGACTAGCGGATTCACAGATACGCAGTATTTT. Protein: CASSPGHRGTSGFTDTQYF.

In its sample, this clonotype was seen once. The V and J genes are TRBV12-3 or TRBV12-4 and TRBJ2-3, with D maybe TRBD2 (5 bases). V was pared by 5 bases and J by 4 bases, with 16 bases between. The CDR3 runs to 15 residues. The DNA for the CDR3 is TGTGCCAGCAGTCTTAGCCTAGTGGGAGCAGATACGCAGTATTTT. Its protein product is CASSLSLVGADTQYF.

The table lists this clonotype with a few counts. This sequence joins TRBV20-1 and TRBJ2-5; 12 bases are shared with TRBD2. Per the germline V gene, CDR1 is DFQATT and CDR2 is SNEGSKA (reference sequence). This CDR3 is built from 16 residues. V lost 5 bases and J lost 2; bases outside the gene matches: 9. CDR3 sequence: CSASGLAGHLQETQYF. The CDR3 region has the DNA TGCAGTGCTTCGGGACTAGCGGGCCACCTACAAGAGACCCAGTACTTC.

This clonotype was counted between two and nine times. The rearrangement links TRBV3-1 to TRBJ2-7; the D gene could be TRBD1 or TRBD2 (5 bases each). V was shortened by 5 bases and J by 3 bases, with 11 bases between the two germline ends. The CDR3 totals 13 residues. Germline V gene data show CDR1 as LGHDT and CDR2 as YNNKEL (reference sequence). CDR3 sequence: CASSVGAIYEQYF. In DNA, the CDR3 is TGTGCCAGCAGCGTCGGGGCGATCTACGAGCAGTACTTC.

This clonotype was observed a handful of times. The genes are TRBV7-2 and TRBJ2-1; no definite D call. The germline V gene encodes CDR1 SGHTA and CDR2 FQGNSA. The V gene lost 5 bases and the J gene lost 10 bases, with 12 bases spanning the gap. CDR3 length equals 12 residues. CDR3 bases: TGTGCCAGCAGCGTCCAGAGATTCGAGCAGTTCTTC. Encoded protein: CASSVQRFEQFF.

The rearrangement links TRBV20-1 to TRBJ1-1; D gene uncertain. There are 15 residues in the CDR3. Trimming removed 2 bases from V and 1 base from J, with 14 bases in between. Germline V gene data show CDR1 as DFQATT and CDR2 as SNEGSKA (reference sequence). The DNA of the CDR3 is TGCAGTGCTAGAATAGAGAACAACCCGAACACTGAAGCTTTCTTT. Translation: CSARIENNPNTEAFF.

V gene TRBV6-2 or TRBV6-3 combines with J gene TRBJ1-1; D is undetermined. Trimming stripped 2 bases from V and 2 bases from J, with 9 bases between. CDR1 is MNHEY, CDR2 SVGEGT, per germline. The CDR3 is 14 amino acids. As DNA, the CDR3 is TGTGCCAGCAGTTACGTTGGGTTAAACACTGAAGCTTTCTTT. Its protein product is CASSYVGLNTEAFF.

The DNA of the CDR3 is TGTGCCAGCAGACCGGGACGGCGCTCCTACGAGCAGTACTTC. This encodes CASRPGRRSYEQYF. This chain connects TRBV12-3 or TRBV12-4 to TRBJ2-7; D possibly uses TRBD1 or TRBD2 (5 bases each). This CDR3 has 14 residues. With 6 bases removed from V and 0 bases from J, the gap between germline ends came to 12 bases.

This clonotype was counted a few times. The DNA for the CDR3 is TGTGCCAGCGGAGTCACCTACGAGCAGTACTTC. Translated, it gives CASGVTYEQYF. V is TRBV6-1 and J is TRBJ2-7; D gene unclear. Trimming left V 8 bases short and J 2 bases short, with 7 bases between. This CDR3 has 11 amino acids. The germline CDR1 and CDR2 sequences are MNHNS and SASEGT.

This chain uses TRBV7-9 with TRBJ2-1; a weak D match, TRBD1 (7 bases). The CDR3 covers 16 residues. V lost 6 bases, J lost 2 bases, and 17 bases lay in between. Looked up from germline, CDR1 is SEHNR and CDR2 is FQNEAQ (reference sequence). The CDR3 sequence is CASRGEEGATYNEQFF. The DNA for the CDR3 is TGTGCCAGCAGGGGGGAGGAGGGGGCCACCTACAATGAGCAGTTCTTC.

This sequence joins TRBV6-5 and TRBJ2-3; perhaps TRBD2 as D (6 bases). This CDR3 has 16 residues. The germline CDR1 and CDR2 sequences are MNHEY and SVGAGI. Trimming cost V 6 bases and J 1 base, with 17 bases left between them. The CDR3 sequence is CASRNRGGAGTDTQYF. The CDR3 coding sequence is TGTGCCAGCAGAAACCGAGGAGGGGCCGGCACAGATACGCAGTATTTT.

The V gene is TRBV3-1, the J gene TRBJ2-3; D is unclear. Trimming removed 1 base from V and 5 bases from J, with 13 bases in between. The CDR3 runs to 15 residues. Germline assignment: CDR1 LGHDT and CDR2 YNNKEL (reference sequence). In DNA, the CDR3 is TGTGCCAGCAGCCAAGGTAGTAGCTCCCTAGATACGCAGTATTTT. Encoded protein: CASSQGSSSLDTQYF.

The chain recombines TRBV3-1 with TRBJ2-7, with D tentatively TRBD1 or TRBD2 (6 bases each). There are 16 residues in the CDR3. CDR1 LGHDT and CDR2 YNNKEL come from the germline V gene (reference sequence). V was trimmed by 3 bases and J by 4 bases, leaving 19 bases between them. The CDR3 spells CASSQGGRGITYEQYF. For the CDR3, the DNA is TGTGCCAGCAGCCAGGGGGGCCGGGGAATTACTTACGAGCAGTACTTC.

The CDR3 DNA sequence: TGTGCCAGCAGCTTAATCTATGGTGAAGCTTTCTTT. Protein sequence: CASSLIYGEAFF. The gene calls are TRBV7-2 and TRBJ1-1; D uncertain. Per germline, CDR1 SGHTA and CDR2 FQGNSA. The CDR3 consists of 12 residues. V gave up 2 bases and J gave up 7 bases, with 8 bases separating them.

The V call is TRBV27, the J call TRBJ1-5, with a weak D call TRBD1 (5 bases). This CDR3 has 15 amino acids. Germline loops: CDR1 MNHEY, CDR2 SMNVEV (reference sequence). Trimming shortened V by 3 bases and J by 3 bases, and 12 bases separated the two germline ends. CDR3 loop: CASSFRGLNNQPQHF. The CDR3 DNA follows: TGTGCCAGCAGTTTTAGGGGACTGAACAATCAGCCCCAGCATTTT.

The CDR3 reads CASRERRTEAFF. The CDR3 DNA is TGTGCCAGCAGGGAGAGGCGCACTGAAGCTTTCTTT. The chain is built from TRBV28 and TRBJ1-1; D is unresolved. Germline V gene sequence: CDR1 MDHEN, CDR2 SYDVKM. The CDR3 is 12 amino acids. The V end lost 6 bases, the J end lost 4 bases, and 9 bases lay between the germline ends.

With respect to this clonotype: Germline and junction disagree at one end, which may indicate a read error. The chain recombines TRBV9 with TRBJ2-7; D is unclear. This CDR3 is built from 15 residues. Germline V lookup: CDR1 SGDLS, CDR2 YYNGEE. The CDR3 region is CASSVGVTDQYERYF. The DNA of the CDR3 is TGTGCCAGCAGCGTAGGAGTGACCGACCAGTACGAGCGGTACTTC.

The chain is built from TRBV2 and TRBJ2-7, with D possibly called TRBD1 or TRBD2 (5 bases each). The CDR3 extends over 14 amino acids. Trimming took off 6 bases at V and 2 bases at J, with 14 bases between the two ends. Germline V gene lookup returns CDR1 SNHLY and CDR2 FYNNEI. The CDR3 spells CASRTEGRTYEQYF. The CDR3 region has the DNA TGTGCCAGCAGGACAGAGGGACGCACCTACGAGCAGTACTTC.